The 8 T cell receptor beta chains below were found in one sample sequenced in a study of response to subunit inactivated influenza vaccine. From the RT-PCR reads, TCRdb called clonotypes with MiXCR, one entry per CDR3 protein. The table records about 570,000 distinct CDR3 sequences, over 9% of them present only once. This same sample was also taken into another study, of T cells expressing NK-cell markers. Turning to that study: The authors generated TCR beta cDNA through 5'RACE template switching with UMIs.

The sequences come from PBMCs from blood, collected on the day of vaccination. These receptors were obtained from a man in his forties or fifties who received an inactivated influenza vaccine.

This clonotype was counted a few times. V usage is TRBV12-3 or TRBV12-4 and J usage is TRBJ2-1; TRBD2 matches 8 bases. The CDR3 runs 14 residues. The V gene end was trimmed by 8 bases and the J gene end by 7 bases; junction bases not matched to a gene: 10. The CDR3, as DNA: TGTGCCAGCCGATTGAGCGGGAGTGAGAATGAGCAGTTCTTC. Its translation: CASRLSGSENEQFF.

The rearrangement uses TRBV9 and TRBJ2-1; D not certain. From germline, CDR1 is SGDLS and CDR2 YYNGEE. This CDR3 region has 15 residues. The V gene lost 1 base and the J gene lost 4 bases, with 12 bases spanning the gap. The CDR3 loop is CASSVRSVGYNEQFF. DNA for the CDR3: TGTGCCAGCAGCGTACGGTCGGTTGGGTACAATGAGCAGTTCTTC. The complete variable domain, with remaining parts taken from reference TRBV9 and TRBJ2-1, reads DSGVTQTPKHLITATGQRVTLRCSPRSGDLSVYWYQQSLDQGLQFLIQYYNGEERAKGNILERFSAQQFPDLHSELNLSSLELGDSALYFCASSVRSVGYNEQFFGPGTRLTVL.

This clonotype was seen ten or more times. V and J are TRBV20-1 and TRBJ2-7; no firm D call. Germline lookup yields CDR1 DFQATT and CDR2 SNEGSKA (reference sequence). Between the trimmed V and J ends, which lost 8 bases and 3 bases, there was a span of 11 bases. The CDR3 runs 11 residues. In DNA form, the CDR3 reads TGCAGTTCAACCAACCGCTACGAGCAGTACTTC. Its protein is CSSTNRYEQYF.

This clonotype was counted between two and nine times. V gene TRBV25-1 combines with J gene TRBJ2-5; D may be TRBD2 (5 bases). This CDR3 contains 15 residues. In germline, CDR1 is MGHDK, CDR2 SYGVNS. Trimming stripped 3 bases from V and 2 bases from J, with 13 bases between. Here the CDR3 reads CASSDPGPGQETQYF. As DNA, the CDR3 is TGTGCCAGCAGTGATCCAGGACCGGGGCAAGAGACCCAGTACTTC.

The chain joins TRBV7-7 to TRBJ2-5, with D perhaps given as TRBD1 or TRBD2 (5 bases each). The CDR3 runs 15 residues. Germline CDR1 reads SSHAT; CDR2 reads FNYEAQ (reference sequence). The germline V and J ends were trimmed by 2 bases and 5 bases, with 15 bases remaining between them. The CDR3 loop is CASSLNQGARETQYF. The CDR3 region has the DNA TGTGCCAGCAGCTTAAATCAGGGAGCGAGGGAGACCCAGTACTTC.

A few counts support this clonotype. The CDR3 region is CASSQGVRETYEQYF. Written as DNA, the CDR3 is TGCGCCAGCAGCCAAGGTGTGCGGGAGACCTACGAGCAGTACTTC. This chain joins TRBV4-3 and TRBJ2-7; 7 bases are shared with TRBD2. The CDR3 spans 15 residues. With V trimmed by 1 base and J by 2 bases, 5 bases remained unmatched. Germline V CDR1 and CDR2: LGHNA, YSLEER.

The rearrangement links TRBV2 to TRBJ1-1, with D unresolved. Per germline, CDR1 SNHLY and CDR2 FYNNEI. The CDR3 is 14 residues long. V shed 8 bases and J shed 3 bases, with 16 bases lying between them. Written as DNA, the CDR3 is TGTGCCAGCCTTAGGCTTGATTGGGACACTGAAGCTTTCTTT. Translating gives CASLRLDWDTEAFF.

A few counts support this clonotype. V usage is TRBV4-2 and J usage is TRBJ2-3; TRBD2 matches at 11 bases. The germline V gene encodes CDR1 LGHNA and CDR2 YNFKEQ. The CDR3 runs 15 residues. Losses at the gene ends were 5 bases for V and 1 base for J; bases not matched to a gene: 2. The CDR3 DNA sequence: TGTGCCAGCAGCGAGGGACTAGCGGGCACAGATACGCAGTATTTT. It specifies CASSEGLAGTDTQYF.